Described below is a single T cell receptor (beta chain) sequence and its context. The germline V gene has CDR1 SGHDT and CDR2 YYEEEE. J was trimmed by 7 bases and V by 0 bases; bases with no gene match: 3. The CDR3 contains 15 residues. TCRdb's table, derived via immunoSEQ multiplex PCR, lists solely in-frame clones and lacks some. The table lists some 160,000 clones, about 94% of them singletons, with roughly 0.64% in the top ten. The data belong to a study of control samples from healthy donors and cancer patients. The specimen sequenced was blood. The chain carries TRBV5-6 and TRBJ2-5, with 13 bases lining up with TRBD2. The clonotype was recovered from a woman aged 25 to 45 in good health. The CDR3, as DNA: TGTGCCAGCAGCTTGGGACTAGCGGGAGGATTGACCCAGTACTTC. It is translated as CASSLGLAGGLTQYF.